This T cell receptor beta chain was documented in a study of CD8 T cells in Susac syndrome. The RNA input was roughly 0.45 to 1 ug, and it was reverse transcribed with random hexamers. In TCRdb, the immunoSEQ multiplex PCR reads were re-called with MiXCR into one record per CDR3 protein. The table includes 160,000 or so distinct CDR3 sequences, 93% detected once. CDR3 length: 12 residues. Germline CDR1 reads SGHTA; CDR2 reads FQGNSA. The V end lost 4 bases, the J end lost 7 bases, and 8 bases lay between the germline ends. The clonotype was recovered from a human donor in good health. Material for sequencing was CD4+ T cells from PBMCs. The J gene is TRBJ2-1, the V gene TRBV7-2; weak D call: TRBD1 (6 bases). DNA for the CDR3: TGTGCCAGCAGCTCAGGGGCGAATGAGCAGTTCTTC. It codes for CASSSGANEQFF.